Listed below are T cell receptor beta chains from one sample, sequenced in a study of beta chain features in type 1 diabetes. Measured with immunoSEQ multiplex PCR; TCRdb has only the in-frame clones, and not every one. The sample holds about 650,000 clones; under 15% are singletons and the top ten take more than 0.1%. Material: naive CD4+ T cells from blood. The receptors here all came from a man aged 25-45 years with type 1 diabetes. The CDR3 runs from the conserved cysteine through the conserved F or W. Fields, in order: J gene, clone size, V gene, D gene, CDR3 protein, CDR3 DNA. A D gene is named only where the DNA matches it firmly. Clone size is shown for a subset of rows, as once, few, many or a class of expanded clone.

j_call: TRBJ2-7; clone_size: -; v_call: TRBV6-5; d_call: -; cdr3_aa: CATRPGQFSYEQYF; cdr3_nt: TGTGCCACCCGTCCGGGGCAGTTCTCCTACGAGCAGTACTTC
j_call: TRBJ2-5; clone_size: few; v_call: TRBV14; d_call: -; cdr3_aa: CASRHRTETQYF; cdr3_nt: TGTGCCAGCAGACATCGAACGGAGACCCAGTACTTC
j_call: TRBJ1-4; clone_size: few; v_call: TRBV7-2; d_call: -; cdr3_aa: CASSLEPSMKELFF; cdr3_nt: TGTGCCAGCAGCTTAGAACCGAGCATGAAAGAACTGTTTTTT
j_call: TRBJ1-1; clone_size: -; v_call: TRBV7-9; d_call: -; cdr3_aa: CASSLPGLPNTEAFF; cdr3_nt: TGTGCCAGCAGCTTACCGGGGTTACCGAACACTGAAGCTTTCTTT
j_call: TRBJ2-5; clone_size: few; v_call: TRBV9; d_call: -; cdr3_aa: CASSYLGEETQYF; cdr3_nt: TGTGCCAGCAGCTACCTAGGGGAAGAGACCCAGTACTTC
j_call: TRBJ2-3; clone_size: few; v_call: TRBV7-6; d_call: -; cdr3_aa: CASSLSGSFSTDTQYF; cdr3_nt: TGTGCCAGCAGCTTAAGCGGCAGCTTCAGCACAGATACGCAGTATTTT
j_call: TRBJ1-2; clone_size: -; v_call: TRBV5-1; d_call: -; cdr3_aa: CASSLGQIVDGYTF; cdr3_nt: TGCGCCAGCAGCTTGGGACAGATAGTAGATGGCTACACCTTC
j_call: TRBJ1-1; clone_size: -; v_call: TRBV4-3; d_call: -; cdr3_aa: CASSQDRRDNTEAFF; cdr3_nt: TGCGCCAGCAGCCAAGATAGGAGGGACAACACTGAAGCTTTCTTT
j_call: TRBJ1-6; clone_size: -; v_call: TRBV7-2; d_call: -; cdr3_aa: CASSLRGKGAHNSPLHF; cdr3_nt: TGTGCCAGCAGCTTAAGAGGAAAAGGGGCTCATAATTCACCCCTCCACTTT
j_call: TRBJ1-5; clone_size: -; v_call: TRBV6-6; d_call: -; cdr3_aa: CASSLDRSNQPQHF; cdr3_nt: TGTGCCAGCAGTTTGGACAGAAGCAATCAGCCCCAGCATTTT
j_call: TRBJ1-2; clone_size: -; v_call: TRBV19; d_call: -; cdr3_aa: CASSNTGPCTF; cdr3_nt: TGTGCCAGTAGTAATACAGGCCCTTGCACCTTC
j_call: TRBJ2-1; clone_size: few; v_call: TRBV9; d_call: TRBD2; cdr3_aa: CASSETSGPYNEQFF; cdr3_nt: TGTGCCAGCAGCGAGACTAGCGGGCCCTACAATGAGCAGTTCTTC
j_call: TRBJ2-1; clone_size: -; v_call: TRBV7-9; d_call: -; cdr3_aa: CASSPFRDLEQFF; cdr3_nt: TGTGCCAGCAGCCCATTCCGGGATCTTGAGCAGTTCTTC
j_call: TRBJ1-3; clone_size: -; v_call: TRBV5-6; d_call: -; cdr3_aa: CASSHRELTGNTIYF; cdr3_nt: TGTGCCAGCAGCCACAGGGAACTAACTGGAAACACCATATATTTT
j_call: TRBJ2-4; clone_size: -; v_call: TRBV10-3; d_call: -; cdr3_aa: CASSGYPSSYF; cdr3_nt: TGTGCCAGCAGTGGCTATCCATCCTCGTACTTC
j_call: TRBJ1-2; clone_size: -; v_call: TRBV5-6; d_call: TRBD1; cdr3_aa: CASLRTGNYGYTF; cdr3_nt: TGTGCCAGCCTGAGGACAGGGAACTATGGCTACACCTTC
j_call: TRBJ2-4; clone_size: -; v_call: TRBV5-4; d_call: -; cdr3_aa: CASSFGGNENIQYF; cdr3_nt: TGTGCCAGCAGTTTTGGGGGCAACGAAAACATTCAGTACTTC
j_call: TRBJ2-1; clone_size: -; v_call: TRBV6-5; d_call: TRBD1; cdr3_aa: CASKKDRGPNEQFF; cdr3_nt: TGTGCCAGCAAAAAAGACAGGGGACCCAATGAGCAGTTCTTC
j_call: TRBJ2-5; clone_size: -; v_call: TRBV6-5; d_call: -; cdr3_aa: CASSSAGKYQETQYF; cdr3_nt: TGTGCCAGCAGTTCCGCGGGAAAGTACCAAGAGACCCAGTACTTC
j_call: TRBJ2-1; clone_size: few; v_call: TRBV29-1; d_call: -; cdr3_aa: CSVSYVPGRDNNEQFF; cdr3_nt: TGCAGCGTTTCTTACGTACCGGGACGGGATAACAATGAGCAGTTCTTC
j_call: TRBJ2-7; clone_size: few; v_call: TRBV28; d_call: TRBD1; cdr3_aa: CASSAGQGAHYEQYF; cdr3_nt: TGTGCCAGCAGTGCCGGGCAGGGGGCTCACTACGAGCAGTACTTC
j_call: TRBJ2-3; clone_size: few; v_call: TRBV7-9; d_call: TRBD2; cdr3_aa: CASSPRTQLAGGGTDTQYF; cdr3_nt: TGTGCCAGCAGCCCCCGGACCCAACTAGCGGGGGGTGGTACAGATACGCAGTATTTT
j_call: TRBJ1-3; clone_size: -; v_call: TRBV28; d_call: -; cdr3_aa: CASVDSRSGNTIYF; cdr3_nt: TGTGCCAGTGTGGACAGCCGCTCTGGAAACACCATATATTTT
j_call: TRBJ2-5; clone_size: few; v_call: TRBV30; d_call: -; cdr3_aa: CAWSVGDKETQYF; cdr3_nt: TGTGCCTGGAGTGTAGGGGACAAGGAGACCCAGTACTTC
j_call: TRBJ2-6; clone_size: few; v_call: TRBV7-2; d_call: -; cdr3_aa: CASSLVISGANVLTF; cdr3_nt: TGTGCCAGCAGCTTAGTGATCTCTGGGGCCAACGTCCTGACTTTC
j_call: TRBJ1-2; clone_size: -; v_call: TRBV6-5; d_call: -; cdr3_aa: CASSTRAGYTF; cdr3_nt: TGTGCCAGCAGCACGAGGGCTGGCTACACCTTC
j_call: TRBJ2-3; clone_size: few; v_call: TRBV30; d_call: -; cdr3_aa: CAWSVRLDTQYF; cdr3_nt: TGTGCCTGGAGTGTACGGTTGGATACGCAGTATTTT
j_call: TRBJ1-2; clone_size: -; v_call: TRBV4-3; d_call: -; cdr3_aa: CASSQAAGNYGYTF; cdr3_nt: TGCGCCAGCAGCCAGGCCGCGGGGAACTATGGCTACACCTTC
j_call: TRBJ1-2; clone_size: few; v_call: TRBV30; d_call: -; cdr3_aa: CAWWGEEDYGYTF; cdr3_nt: TGTGCCTGGTGGGGGGAGGAGGACTATGGCTACACCTTC
j_call: TRBJ1-4; clone_size: -; v_call: TRBV18; d_call: -; cdr3_aa: CASSPNTALSNEKLFF; cdr3_nt: TGTGCCAGCTCACCAAACACGGCCCTATCAAATGAAAAACTGTTTTTT
j_call: TRBJ2-1; clone_size: -; v_call: TRBV5-1; d_call: -; cdr3_aa: CASSLGTEGNEQFF; cdr3_nt: TGCGCCAGCAGCTTGGGGACAGAAGGAAATGAGCAGTTCTTC
j_call: TRBJ2-1; clone_size: few; v_call: TRBV9; d_call: -; cdr3_aa: CASSAASVNEQFF; cdr3_nt: TGTGCCAGCAGCGCAGCTAGCGTCAATGAGCAGTTCTTC
j_call: TRBJ1-6; clone_size: -; v_call: TRBV2; d_call: -; cdr3_aa: CASSPELDVGPDSPLHF; cdr3_nt: TGTGCCAGCAGTCCCGAATTGGACGTTGGACCCGATTCACCCCTCCACTTT
j_call: TRBJ2-1; clone_size: few; v_call: TRBV11-2; d_call: TRBD2; cdr3_aa: CASSRVVGGGAGNEQFF; cdr3_nt: TGTGCCAGCAGCCGTGTGGTCGGCGGGGGGGCAGGGAATGAGCAGTTCTTC
j_call: TRBJ1-6; clone_size: -; v_call: TRBV18; d_call: -; cdr3_aa: CASSPRVHYESPLHF; cdr3_nt: TGTGCCAGCTCACCCAGAGTTCACTACGAATCACCCCTCCACTTT
j_call: TRBJ2-3; clone_size: -; v_call: TRBV14; d_call: -; cdr3_aa: CASSQGVYTDTQYF; cdr3_nt: TGTGCCAGCAGCCAAGGAGTTTACACAGATACGCAGTATTTT
j_call: TRBJ2-3; clone_size: few; v_call: TRBV4-3; d_call: -; cdr3_aa: CASSQAGGTGLDTQYF; cdr3_nt: TGCGCCAGCAGCCAAGCAGGCGGAACAGGCTTAGATACGCAGTATTTT
j_call: TRBJ1-2; clone_size: -; v_call: TRBV5-6; d_call: -; cdr3_aa: CASSSTFNYGYTF; cdr3_nt: TGTGCCAGCAGCTCGACATTTAACTATGGCTACACCTTC
j_call: TRBJ1-2; clone_size: -; v_call: TRBV10-3; d_call: -; cdr3_aa: CAISESMNNGYTF; cdr3_nt: TGTGCCATCAGTGAGTCGATGAACAATGGCTACACCTTC
j_call: TRBJ2-3; clone_size: few; v_call: TRBV10-3; d_call: -; cdr3_aa: CAINNLQAADTQYF; cdr3_nt: TGTGCCATCAATAACCTCCAGGCAGCAGATACGCAGTATTTT
j_call: TRBJ1-2; clone_size: few; v_call: TRBV10-3; d_call: -; cdr3_aa: CAISDQGNGRGYTF; cdr3_nt: TGTGCCATCAGTGATCAGGGGAATGGTCGTGGCTACACCTTC
j_call: TRBJ1-5; clone_size: -; v_call: TRBV2; d_call: TRBD1; cdr3_aa: CASSYGTGGQPQHF; cdr3_nt: TGTGCCAGCAGTTATGGGACAGGGGGTCAGCCCCAGCATTTT
j_call: TRBJ2-3; clone_size: few; v_call: TRBV27; d_call: TRBD2; cdr3_aa: CASSGTAGESTDTQYF; cdr3_nt: TGTGCCAGCAGTGGTACAGCGGGGGAATCCACAGATACGCAGTATTTT
j_call: TRBJ2-7; clone_size: -; v_call: TRBV27; d_call: -; cdr3_aa: CASSSAAHRVEQYF; cdr3_nt: TGTGCCAGCAGCTCTGCAGCCCACAGGGTCGAGCAGTACTTC
j_call: TRBJ1-5; clone_size: few; v_call: TRBV5-1; d_call: -; cdr3_aa: CASSLDGDARQPQHF; cdr3_nt: TGCGCCAGCAGCTTGGATGGGGATGCGCGACAGCCCCAGCATTTT
j_call: TRBJ2-7; clone_size: -; v_call: TRBV4-3; d_call: -; cdr3_aa: CASSQDGGAREQYF; cdr3_nt: TGCGCCAGCAGCCAAGATGGGGGGGCACGCGAGCAGTACTTC
j_call: TRBJ2-7; clone_size: few; v_call: TRBV6-4; d_call: TRBD1; cdr3_aa: CASVRQGFGGYEQYF; cdr3_nt: TGTGCCAGCGTTAGACAGGGTTTTGGGGGCTACGAGCAGTACTTC
j_call: TRBJ1-4; clone_size: few; v_call: TRBV9; d_call: -; cdr3_aa: CASSATGGYNEKLFF; cdr3_nt: TGTGCCAGCAGCGCCACGGGAGGATATAATGAAAAACTGTTTTTT
j_call: TRBJ2-1; clone_size: few; v_call: TRBV15; d_call: -; cdr3_aa: CATSRREAYNEQFF; cdr3_nt: TGTGCCACCAGCAGACGCGAGGCGTACAATGAGCAGTTCTTC
j_call: TRBJ2-7; clone_size: -; v_call: TRBV5-1; d_call: -; cdr3_aa: CASSVGGLPRYEQYF; cdr3_nt: TGCGCCAGCAGCGTGGGGGGACTCCCCCGGTACGAGCAGTACTTC
j_call: TRBJ1-6; clone_size: -; v_call: TRBV7-2; d_call: -; cdr3_aa: CASSRPWDSPLHF; cdr3_nt: TGTGCCAGCAGCCGCCCGTGGGATTCACCCCTCCACTTT
j_call: TRBJ1-2; clone_size: -; v_call: TRBV5-1; d_call: -; cdr3_aa: CASASDGFNYGYTF; cdr3_nt: TGCGCCAGTGCGTCGGACGGGTTTAACTATGGCTACACCTTC
j_call: TRBJ1-1; clone_size: few; v_call: TRBV19; d_call: -; cdr3_aa: CASRDGQLNTEAFF; cdr3_nt: TGTGCCAGTAGGGATGGACAGCTGAACACTGAAGCTTTCTTT
j_call: TRBJ2-2; clone_size: -; v_call: TRBV20-1; d_call: -; cdr3_aa: CSASYTGELFF; cdr3_nt: TGCAGTGCTTCGTACACCGGGGAGCTGTTTTTT
j_call: TRBJ1-5; clone_size: -; v_call: TRBV29-1; d_call: -; cdr3_aa: CSVRDVNSNQPQHF; cdr3_nt: TGCAGCGTACGGGACGTAAATAGCAATCAGCCCCAGCATTTT
j_call: TRBJ1-2; clone_size: -; v_call: TRBV6-5; d_call: -; cdr3_aa: CASSYGPPTLDYGYTF; cdr3_nt: TGTGCCAGCAGTTACGGGCCCCCCACACTAGACTATGGCTACACCTTC
j_call: TRBJ2-1; clone_size: few; v_call: TRBV7-9; d_call: -; cdr3_aa: CASSSPPGVYNEQFF; cdr3_nt: TGTGCCAGCAGCTCACCGCCGGGGGTCTACAATGAGCAGTTCTTC
j_call: TRBJ1-2; clone_size: -; v_call: TRBV9; d_call: -; cdr3_aa: CASSVEAQRNYGYTF; cdr3_nt: TGTGCCAGCAGCGTAGAGGCACAGAGAAACTATGGCTACACCTTC